This T cell receptor (beta chain) was identified during a study of shared clonotypes between healthy human individuals. General study findings and limits: Naive subsets typically showed greater estimated richness than memory subsets. Clonotype sharing among donors likely depends on sequencing depth.

Genomic DNA from each subset was divided evenly over several immunoSEQ plates. The repertoire was sequenced with immunoSEQ multiplex PCR; TCRdb's copy has only in-frame clones and lacks some. The sample includes millions of clones, roughly 92% of them seen just once. CDR1 is MGHDK, CDR2 SYGVNS, per germline. V lost 5 bases and J lost 1, with 3 bases in between. This CDR3 is 13 amino acids long. From CD4+ cells came CD45RA+ naive and CD45RA-negative memory subsets. A single count supports this clone. Its specificity is unknown. The same CDR3 can be traced to other DNA sequences in this sample. V usage is TRBV25-1 and J usage is TRBJ2-6; no definite D call. The sample consisted of naive CD4+ T cells sorted from blood. Stated subset: CD45RA+ positively selected. The source of this sequence is a man between 18 and 29 years old in good health. The CDR3 region is CASSISGANVLTF. The CDR3 bases are TGTGCCAGCAGTATTTCTGGGGCCAACGTCCTGACTTTC.